What follows describes a single T cell receptor beta chain. This entry is derived from a study of blood T cell repertoires in COVID-19. The wider study: COVID-19 samples collected from the United States, Italy and Spain covered acute and convalescent phases.

Repertoires were generated with immunoSEQ multiplex PCR, while TCRdb's copy carries only in-frame clones and drops some. This table holds about 260,000 clones, approximately 80% found once. Germline V gene lookup returns CDR1 SGDLS and CDR2 YYNGEE. The CDR3 runs 21 residues. The V segment lost 3 bases and the J segment 4 bases; nucleotides outside the gene matches: 17. This clonotype was sampled from a human donor in a cohort sampled during active COVID-19. Sample: peripheral blood. The chain couples TRBV9 to TRBJ2-1; 15 bases line up with TRBD2. The CDR3 bases are TGTGCCAGCAGCGCAAAGCCCGGGACTAGCGGGAGGACCATTCCTTACAATGAGCAGTTCTTC. Translated: CASSAKPGTSGRTIPYNEQFF.